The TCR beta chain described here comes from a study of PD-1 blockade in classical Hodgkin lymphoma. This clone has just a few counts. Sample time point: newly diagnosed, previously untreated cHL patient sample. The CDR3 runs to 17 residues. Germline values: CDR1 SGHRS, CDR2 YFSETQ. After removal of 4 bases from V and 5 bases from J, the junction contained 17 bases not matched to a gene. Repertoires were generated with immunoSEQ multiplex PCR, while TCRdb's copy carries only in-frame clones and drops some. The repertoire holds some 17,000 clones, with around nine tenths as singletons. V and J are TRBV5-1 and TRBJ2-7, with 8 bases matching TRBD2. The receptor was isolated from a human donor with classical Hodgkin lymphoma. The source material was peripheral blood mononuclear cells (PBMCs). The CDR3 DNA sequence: TGCGCCAGCAGCCGGGTGGGGCTACCGGGAGGGCCCCACGAGCAGTACTTC. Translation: CASSRVGLPGGPHEQYF.